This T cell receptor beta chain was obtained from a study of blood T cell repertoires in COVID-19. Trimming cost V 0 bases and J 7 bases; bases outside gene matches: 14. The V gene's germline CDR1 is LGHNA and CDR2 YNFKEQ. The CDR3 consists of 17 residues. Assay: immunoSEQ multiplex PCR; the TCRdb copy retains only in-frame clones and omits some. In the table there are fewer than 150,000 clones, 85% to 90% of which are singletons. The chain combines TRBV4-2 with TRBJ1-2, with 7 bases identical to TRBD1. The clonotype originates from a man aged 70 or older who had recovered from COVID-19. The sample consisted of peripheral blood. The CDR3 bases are TGTGCCAGCAGCCAAGACATTGGAGGGGGCGCGGGTGGTGGCTACACCTTC. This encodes CASSQDIGGGAGGGYTF.